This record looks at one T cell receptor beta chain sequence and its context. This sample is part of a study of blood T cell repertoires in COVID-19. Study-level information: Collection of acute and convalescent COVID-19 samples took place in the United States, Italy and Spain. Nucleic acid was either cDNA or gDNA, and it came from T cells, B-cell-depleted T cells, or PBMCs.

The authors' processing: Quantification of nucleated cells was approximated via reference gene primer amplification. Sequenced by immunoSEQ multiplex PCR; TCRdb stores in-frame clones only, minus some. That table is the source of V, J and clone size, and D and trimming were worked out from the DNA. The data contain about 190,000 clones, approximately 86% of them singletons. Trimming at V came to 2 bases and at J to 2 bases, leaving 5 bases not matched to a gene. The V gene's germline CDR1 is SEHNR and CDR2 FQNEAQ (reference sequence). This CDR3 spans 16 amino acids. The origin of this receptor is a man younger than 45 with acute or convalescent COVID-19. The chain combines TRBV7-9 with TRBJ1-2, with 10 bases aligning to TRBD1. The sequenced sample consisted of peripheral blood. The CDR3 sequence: CASSLNRDRGNYGYTF. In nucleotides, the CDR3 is TGTGCCAGCAGCTTAAACCGGGACAGGGGAAACTATGGCTACACCTTC. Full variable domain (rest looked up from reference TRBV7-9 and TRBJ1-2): DTGVSQNPRHKITKRGQNVTFRCDPISEHNRLYWYRQTLGQGPEFLTYFQNEAQLEKSRLLSDRFSAERPKGSFSTLEIQRTEQGDSAMYLCASSLNRDRGNYGYTFGSGTRLTVV.